The source of this T cell receptor beta chain is a study of cytomegalovirus exposure and HLA in healthy donors. The overall study: In an earlier analysis, 90 million to 130 million unique TCR beta sequences were found from about 179 million T cells.

Study findings and constraints: TCR beta sequences reportedly predicted most subjects' HLA-A and HLA-B alleles accurately.

The PCR ran on 60 Vbeta and 13 Jbeta primers. Here immunoSEQ multiplex PCR was the method, and the copy in TCRdb shows in-frame clones only, minus some. The repertoire includes 180,000 or so clones, 80% of them detected once, and around 4.4% sits in the top ten. Germline values: CDR1 SEHNR, CDR2 FQNEAQ (reference sequence). The junction had 4 bases not matched to a gene; V was cut back by 6 bases and J by 5 bases. The CDR3 loop spans 13 amino acids. In regard to this clone: The antigen remains undetermined.

Specimen: PBMCs. The chain is built from TRBV7-9 and TRBJ2-5; the match to TRBD1 covers 9 bases. The receptor was isolated from a woman aged 45-60 years in good health and CMV-seropositive. This CDR3 reads CASRGQGEETQYF. The DNA for the CDR3 is TGTGCCAGCAGGGGACAGGGCGAGGAGACCCAGTACTTC.